Sequencing of this T cell receptor (beta chain) was carried out in a study of T cell changes during pregnancy in multiple sclerosis. Trimming took off 7 bases at V and 0 bases at J, with 12 bases between the two ends. CDR1 SNHLY and CDR2 FYNNEI come from the germline V gene. There are 15 residues in the CDR3. Measured with immunoSEQ multiplex PCR; TCRdb has only the in-frame clones, and not every one. The sample yields approximately 34,000 clones, less than 95% seen once. This clonotype originated in a female donor with multiple sclerosis, enrolled in a pregnancy study. The sample in question was CD8+ T cells from peripheral blood mononuclear cells, obtained in the first trimester of pregnancy. J is TRBJ1-4 and V is TRBV2, with D uncertain. Here the CDR3 reads CASIPFSATNEKLFF. Written as DNA, the CDR3 is TGTGCCAGCATTCCTTTCTCTGCAACTAATGAAAAACTGTTTTTT.